The rows below give T cell receptor beta chains drawn from one sample of a study of T cell responses to AZD1222 COVID-19 vaccine. Here immunoSEQ multiplex PCR was the method, and the copy in TCRdb shows in-frame clones only, minus some. In the table there are 95,000 to 100,000 clones, around nine tenths of which are singletons. The specimen comprised peripheral blood, sampled on day 0 of AZD1222 vaccination. The receptors stem from an adult in good health. CDR3s include the opening cysteine and the closing phenylalanine or tryptophan.

TRBJ1-1 | TRBV4-1 | CASSQYADSENTEAFF
TRBJ2-1 | TRBV11-3 | CASSLGLGRGLNEQFF
TRBJ2-5 | TRBV29-1 | CSARGIETQYF
TRBJ1-2 | TRBV7-8 | CASSPGSGGSDYGYTF
TRBJ2-3 | TRBV5-4 | CASSPGLAGGGTDTQYF
TRBJ2-2 | TRBV7-9 | CASSESSGTRSGELFF
TRBJ2-3 | TRBV4-1 | CASSQGYRGSGDTQYF
TRBJ1-3 | TRBV15 | CATSRDRHPGNTIYF
TRBJ2-7 | TRBV28 | CASSSSAYEQYF
TRBJ1-5 | TRBV5-1 | CASSLDPNQPQHF
TRBJ2-3 | TRBV19 | CASSIGASTDTQYF
TRBJ1-6 | TRBV5-6 | CASSLGFPEDPLHF
TRBJ2-1 | TRBV28 | CASSLRDRGNEQFF
TRBJ2-2 | TRBV15 | CATSASRGGTGELFF
TRBJ1-2 | TRBV27 | CASSLQGSNYGYTF
TRBJ2-7 | TRBV24-1 | CATSDSYEQYF
TRBJ2-7 | TRBV7-9 | CASRKLTGSSYEQYF
TRBJ1-3 | TRBV28 | CASSLYGAQTGSGNTIYF
TRBJ2-3 | TRBV5-4 | CASSLDRTGTDTQYF
TRBJ1-6 | TRBV9 | CASSADSSSYNSPLHF
TRBJ2-1 | TRBV28 | CASIVGAGYNEQFF
TRBJ2-7 | TRBV28 | CASSLTGDANEQYF
TRBJ1-5 | TRBV19 | CASSALDGPQHF
TRBJ1-3 | TRBV4-1 | CASSLIGLTPFSYGNTIYF
TRBJ1-1 | TRBV5-1 | CASNLQEYSTEAFF
TRBJ1-5 | TRBV19 | CASTNRGGQPQHF
TRBJ1-1 | TRBV29-1 | CSGTGGTTEAFF
TRBJ2-1 | TRBV27 | CASSFAVDGDNEQFF
TRBJ2-4 | TRBV14 | CASSQDMSSPGDIQYF
TRBJ2-7 | TRBV11-2 | CASSLDSPYEQYF
TRBJ1-2 | TRBV7-2 | CASSPLGDRTNYGYTF
TRBJ1-2 | TRBV7-2 | CASSLVPQGNTF
TRBJ2-3 | TRBV4-1 | CASSQGRTSGTDTQYF
TRBJ1-2 | TRBV6-5 | CASSYSSSGTYGYTF
TRBJ2-1 | TRBV6-4 | CASSVGQLSNEQFF
TRBJ2-3 | TRBV2 | CASSEGRGGVDTQYF
TRBJ2-5 | TRBV6-2/TRBV6-3 | CASSYYQETQYF
TRBJ1-1 | TRBV5-1 | CASSLLGWQNTEAFF
TRBJ1-1 | TRBV7-2 | CASSPPNRGYTEAFF
TRBJ1-2 | TRBV7-2 | CASSLVLNYGYTF
TRBJ1-1 | TRBV10-2 | CASSIGDRGSAEAFF
TRBJ1-5 | TRBV2 | CASLRDRGVMDQPQHF
TRBJ2-7 | TRBV12-1 | CASSTPGSSYEQYF
TRBJ1-2 | TRBV5-4 | CASSLRAGAPYGYTF
TRBJ1-6 | TRBV25-1 | CASSEGQWGSPLHF
TRBJ1-4 | TRBV3-1/TRBV3-2 | CASSPRGPNEKLFF
TRBJ1-2 | TRBV9 | CASSVGATDYGYTF
TRBJ1-5 | TRBV27 | CASSPGQGQRDQPQHF
TRBJ2-3 | TRBV10-3 | CAISGPSGGAGTDTQYF
TRBJ2-7 | TRBV7-5 | CVRSLEVGNEQYF
TRBJ1-5 | TRBV28 | CASSAPGTGDNQPQHF
TRBJ2-7 | TRBV6-5 | CASSYPDRDGPYEQYF
TRBJ2-1 | TRBV20-1 | CSIVDNEQFF
TRBJ2-3 | TRBV6-4 | CASSERASTDTQYF
TRBJ2-7 | TRBV5-5 | CASSFIRGYEQYF
TRBJ1-1 | TRBV20-1 | CSARAITEAFF
TRBJ1-6 | TRBV6-6 | CASNWGLGSPLHF
TRBJ2-2 | TRBV3-1/TRBV3-2 | CASSHYASGAAGELFF
TRBJ1-6 | TRBV2 | CASSAGRGNSPLHF